The clone carrying this T cell receptor (beta chain) was picked up one time. The sample is drawn from a study of blood T cell repertoires in COVID-19. Study overall: The samples span acute and convalescent COVID-19 from the United States, Italy and Spain. Sample material is recorded as cDNA or gDNA derived from T cells, B-cell-depleted T cells, or PBMCs.

The trim removed 6 bases at V and 7 bases at J, leaving 7 bases unmatched. This CDR3 region has 13 residues. Germline V gene sequence: CDR1 ENHRY, CDR2 SYGVKD. Under the authors' procedure: How many nucleated cells were present was estimated from reference gene primer amplification. This table comes from immunoSEQ multiplex PCR, and its TCRdb copy is limited to in-frame clones, with some not included. The V and J calls and clone size come from that table; D and trimming were worked out from the DNA. The sample holds 300,000 to 400,000 clones, roughly 90% seen once. The rearrangement uses TRBV10-3 and TRBJ2-7; TRBD1 aligns across 9 bases. The TCR originated in a woman aged 50 to 60 with active or convalescent COVID-19. Sequenced material: peripheral blood. CDR3 sequence: CAISRDREGEQYF. The CDR3 DNA reads as TGTGCCATCAGCCGGGACAGGGAAGGGGAGCAGTACTTC.